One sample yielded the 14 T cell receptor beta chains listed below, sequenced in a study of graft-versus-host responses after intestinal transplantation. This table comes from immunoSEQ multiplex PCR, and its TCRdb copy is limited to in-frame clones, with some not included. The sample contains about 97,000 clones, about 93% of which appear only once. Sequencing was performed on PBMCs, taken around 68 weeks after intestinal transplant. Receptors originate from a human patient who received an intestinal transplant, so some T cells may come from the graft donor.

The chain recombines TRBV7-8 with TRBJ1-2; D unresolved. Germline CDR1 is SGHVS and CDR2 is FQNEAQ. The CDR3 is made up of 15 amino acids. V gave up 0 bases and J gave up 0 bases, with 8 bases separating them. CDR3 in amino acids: CASSLADGANYGYTF. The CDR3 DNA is TGTGCCAGCAGCTTAGCGGACGGTGCTAACTATGGCTACACCTTC.

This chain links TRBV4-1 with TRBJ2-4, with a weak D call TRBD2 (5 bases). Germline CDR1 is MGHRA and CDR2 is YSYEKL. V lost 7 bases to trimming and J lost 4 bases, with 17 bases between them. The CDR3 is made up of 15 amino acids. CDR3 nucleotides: TGCGCCAGCACCCCCGTGTTGTCGGGGAAAAACATTCAGTACTTC. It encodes CASTPVLSGKNIQYF.

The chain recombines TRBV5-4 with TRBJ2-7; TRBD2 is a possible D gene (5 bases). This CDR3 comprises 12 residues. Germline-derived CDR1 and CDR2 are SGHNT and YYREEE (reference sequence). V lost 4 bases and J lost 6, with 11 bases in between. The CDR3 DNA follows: TGTGCCAGCAGCCGGGATGTATCCGAGCAGTACTTC. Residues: CASSRDVSEQYF.

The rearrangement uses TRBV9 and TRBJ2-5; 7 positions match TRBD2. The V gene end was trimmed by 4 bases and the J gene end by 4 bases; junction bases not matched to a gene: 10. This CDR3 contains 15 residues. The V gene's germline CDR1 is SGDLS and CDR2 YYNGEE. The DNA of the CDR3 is TGTGCCAGCAGCCCCACGGGGGGAAAGGGAGAGACCCAGTACTTC. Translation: CASSPTGGKGETQYF. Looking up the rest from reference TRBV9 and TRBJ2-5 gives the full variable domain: DSGVTQTPKHLITATGQRVTLRCSPRSGDLSVYWYQQSLDQGLQFLIQYYNGEERAKGNILERFSAQQFPDLHSELNLSSLELGDSALYFCASSPTGGKGETQYFGPGTRLLVL.

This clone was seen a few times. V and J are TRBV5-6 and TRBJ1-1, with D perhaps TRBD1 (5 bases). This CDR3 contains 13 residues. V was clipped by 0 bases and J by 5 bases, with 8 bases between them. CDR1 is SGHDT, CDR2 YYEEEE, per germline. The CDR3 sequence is CASSLGGRTEAFF. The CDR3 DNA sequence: TGTGCCAGCAGCTTGGGGGGGAGGACTGAAGCTTTCTTT.

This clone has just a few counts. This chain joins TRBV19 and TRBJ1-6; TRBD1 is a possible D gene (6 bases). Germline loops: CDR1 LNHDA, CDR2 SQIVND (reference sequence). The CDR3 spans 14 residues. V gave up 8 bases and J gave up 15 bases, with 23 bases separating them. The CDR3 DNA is TGTGCCAGTTATCCGGGGACACCGCCTTATGGCCTCCACTTT. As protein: CASYPGTPPYGLHF.

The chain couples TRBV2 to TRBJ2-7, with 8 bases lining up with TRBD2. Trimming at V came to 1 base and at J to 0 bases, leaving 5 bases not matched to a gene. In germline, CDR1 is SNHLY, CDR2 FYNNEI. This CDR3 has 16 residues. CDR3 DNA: TGTGCCAGCAGTGAAGGGGGCGGGGGGACCTCCTACGAGCAGTACTTC. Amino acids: CASSEGGGGTSYEQYF.

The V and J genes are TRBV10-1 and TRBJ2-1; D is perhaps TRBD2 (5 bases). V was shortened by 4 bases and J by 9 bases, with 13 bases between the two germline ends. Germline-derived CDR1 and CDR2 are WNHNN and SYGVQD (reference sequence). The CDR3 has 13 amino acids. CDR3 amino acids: CASSALAFGEQFF. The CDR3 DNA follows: TGCGCCAGCAGTGCCCTAGCTTTCGGTGAGCAGTTCTTC.

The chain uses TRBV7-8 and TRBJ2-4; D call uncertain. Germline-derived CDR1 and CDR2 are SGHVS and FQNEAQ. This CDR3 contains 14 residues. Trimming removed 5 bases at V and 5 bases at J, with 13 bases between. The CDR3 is CASSQTSSQNIQYF. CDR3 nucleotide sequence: TGTGCCAGCAGCCAGACCTCGTCCCAAAACATTCAGTACTTC.

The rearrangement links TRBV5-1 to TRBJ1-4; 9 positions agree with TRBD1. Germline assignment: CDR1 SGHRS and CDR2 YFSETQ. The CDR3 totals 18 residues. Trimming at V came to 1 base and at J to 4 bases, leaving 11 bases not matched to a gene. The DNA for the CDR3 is TGCGCCAGCAGCTTGATTGGGGTCTTGGGACAGGGTAATGAAAAACTGTTTTTT. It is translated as CASSLIGVLGQGNEKLFF.

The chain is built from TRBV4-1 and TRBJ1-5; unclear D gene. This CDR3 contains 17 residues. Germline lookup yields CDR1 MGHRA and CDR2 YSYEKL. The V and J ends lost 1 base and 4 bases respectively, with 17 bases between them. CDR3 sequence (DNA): TGCGCCAGCAGCCAAGGGAGGGAAGTTCTGGGGAATCAGCCCCAGCATTTT. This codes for CASSQGREVLGNQPQHF.

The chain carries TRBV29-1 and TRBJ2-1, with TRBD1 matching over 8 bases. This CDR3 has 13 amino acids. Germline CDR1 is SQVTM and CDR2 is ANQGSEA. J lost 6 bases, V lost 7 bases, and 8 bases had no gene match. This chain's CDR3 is CSGRTGLSNEQFF. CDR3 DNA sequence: TGCAGCGGGAGGACAGGGTTGAGCAATGAGCAGTTCTTC.

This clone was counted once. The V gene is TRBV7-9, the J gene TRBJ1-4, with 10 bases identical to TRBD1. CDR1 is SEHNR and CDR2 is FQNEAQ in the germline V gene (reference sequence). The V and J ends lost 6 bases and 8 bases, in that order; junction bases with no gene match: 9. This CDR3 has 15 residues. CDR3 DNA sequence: TGTGCCAGCAGAGAGAGGGGGACAGGGGACGAAAAACTGTTTTTT. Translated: CASRERGTGDEKLFF.

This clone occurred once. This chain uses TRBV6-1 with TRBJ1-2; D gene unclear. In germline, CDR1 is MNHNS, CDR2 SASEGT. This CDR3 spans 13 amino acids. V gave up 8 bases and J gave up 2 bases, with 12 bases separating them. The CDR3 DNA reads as TGTGCCAGCCAGCGCGCCCCAAACTATGGCTACACCTTC. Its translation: CASQRAPNYGYTF.